This T cell receptor beta chain was recovered during a study of blood T cell repertoires in COVID-19. Study context: PBMCs, B-cell-depleted T cells, or T cells provided the cDNA or gDNA that made up the material.

This CDR3 has 14 amino acids. Deletions cut 3 bases from V and 0 bases from J, with 9 bases between. Germline V gene sequence: CDR1 MNHNS, CDR2 SASEGT. The authors' processing: Reference gene primer amplification gave estimated nucleated cell counts. Sequenced by immunoSEQ multiplex PCR; TCRdb stores in-frame clones only, minus some. V and J calls plus clone size are reproduced from that table; the DNA served to infer D and trimming. The sample lists 200,000 or so clones, 80% occurring once. Individuals aged roughly 18 to 100 years were recruited from approximately 22 US areas. Clinical history reported by participants formed the basis on which cohorts were assigned.

The rearrangement uses TRBV6-1 and TRBJ2-7; D unresolved. The sample comprised PBMCs or T cells enriched from blood (not recorded which). The TCR was taken from a woman aged 40 to 50 with acute COVID-19. Here the CDR3 reads CASSEAQSSYEQYF. DNA of the CDR3: TGTGCCAGCAGTGAGGCACAGAGCTCCTACGAGCAGTACTTC.